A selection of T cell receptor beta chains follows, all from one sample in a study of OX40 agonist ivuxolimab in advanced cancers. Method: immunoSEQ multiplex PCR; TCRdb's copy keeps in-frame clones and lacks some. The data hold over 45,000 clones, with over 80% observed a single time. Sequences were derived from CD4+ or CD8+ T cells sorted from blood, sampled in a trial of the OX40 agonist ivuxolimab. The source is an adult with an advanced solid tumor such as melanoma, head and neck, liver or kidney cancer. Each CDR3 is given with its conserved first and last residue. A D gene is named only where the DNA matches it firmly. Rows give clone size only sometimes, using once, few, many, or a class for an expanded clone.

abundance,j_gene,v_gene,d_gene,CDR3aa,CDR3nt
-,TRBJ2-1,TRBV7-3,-,CASSPGPGREVEQFF,TGTGCCAGCAGCCCGGGCCCTGGCAGAGAGGTTGAGCAGTTCTTC
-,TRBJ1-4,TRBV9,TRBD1,CASSVESGTGGTNEKLFF,TGTGCCAGCAGCGTAGAGTCCGGGACAGGGGGAACTAATGAAAAACTGTTTTTT
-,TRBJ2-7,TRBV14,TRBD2,CASSHSNPSGSPYEQYF,TGTGCCAGCAGCCATTCGAACCCTAGCGGGAGCCCCTACGAGCAGTACTTC
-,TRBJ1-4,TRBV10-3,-,CAISPAGGTAEKLFF,TGTGCCATCAGTCCCGCTGGGGGTACAGCTGAAAAACTGTTTTTT
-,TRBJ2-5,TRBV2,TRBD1,CASSETPWTGGRETQYF,TGTGCCAGCAGTGAAACCCCTTGGACAGGGGGCAGGGAGACCCAGTACTTC
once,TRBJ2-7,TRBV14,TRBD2,CASSSTSGMGFYEQYF,TGTGCCAGCAGTTCTACTAGCGGGATGGGATTCTACGAGCAGTACTTC
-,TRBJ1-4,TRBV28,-,CASRPGTTNEKLFF,TGTGCCAGCAGACCGGGAACAACTAATGAAAAACTGTTTTTT
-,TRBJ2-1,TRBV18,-,CASSPTGISYNEQFF,TGTGCCAGCTCCCCAACCGGGATCTCCTACAATGAGCAGTTCTTC
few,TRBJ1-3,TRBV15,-,CATSRGRTGTTGNTIYF,TGTGCCACCAGCAGAGGCAGAACAGGGACCACTGGAAACACCATATATTTT
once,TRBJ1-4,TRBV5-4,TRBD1,CASSTDPGQLNEKLFF,TGTGCCAGCAGTACCGATCCGGGACAGCTTAATGAAAAACTGTTTTTT
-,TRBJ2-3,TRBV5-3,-,CARSLHPAAGPLTDTQYF,TGTGCCAGAAGCTTGCATCCCGCGGCGGGGCCACTCACAGATACGCAGTATTTT
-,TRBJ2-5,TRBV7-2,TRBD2,CASSLGAGGGEETQYF,TGTGCCAGCAGCTTAGGGGCGGGAGGGGGGGAAGAGACCCAGTACTTC
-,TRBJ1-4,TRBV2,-,CASSGRTNNEKLFF,TGTGCCAGCAGTGGCCGTACAAATAATGAAAAACTGTTTTTT
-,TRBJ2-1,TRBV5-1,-,CASSLAGNNEQFF,TGCGCCAGCAGCTTGGCTGGGAACAATGAGCAGTTCTTC
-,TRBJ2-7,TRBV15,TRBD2,CATSREGLAYEQYF,TGTGCCACCAGCAGAGAGGGACTAGCTTACGAGCAGTACTTC
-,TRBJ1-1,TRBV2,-,CAKQGLNTEAFF,TGTGCCAAACAGGGTCTAAACACTGAAGCTTTCTTT
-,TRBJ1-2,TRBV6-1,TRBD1,CASNRGRAYGYTF,TGTGCCAGCAATAGGGGGCGCGCCTATGGCTACACCTTC
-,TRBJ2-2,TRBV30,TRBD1,CAWNAGTGGLRETGELFF,TGTGCCTGGAATGCCGGGACAGGGGGCCTCCGGGAGACCGGGGAGCTGTTTTTT
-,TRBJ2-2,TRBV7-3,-,CASSLEVHSGELFF,TGTGCCAGCAGCTTAGAGGTCCATTCCGGGGAGCTGTTTTTT
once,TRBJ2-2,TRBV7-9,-,CASSAGHNTGELFF,TGCGCCAGCAGCGCGGGACACAACACCGGGGAGCTGTTTTTT
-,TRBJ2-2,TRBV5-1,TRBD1,CASSSGQRNTGELFF,TGCGCCAGCAGCTCGGGACAGCGGAACACCGGGGAGCTGTTTTTT
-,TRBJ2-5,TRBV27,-,CASSPQGGGWGETQYF,TGTGCCAGCAGTCCACAAGGTGGGGGATGGGGAGAGACCCAGTACTTC
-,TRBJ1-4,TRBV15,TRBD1,CATSRDGTGGRKLFF,TGTGCCACCAGCAGAGACGGGACAGGGGGCAGAAAACTGTTTTTT
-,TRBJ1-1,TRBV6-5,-,CASSYVVNTEAFF,TGTGCCAGTAGTTACGTTGTGAACACTGAAGCTTTCTTT
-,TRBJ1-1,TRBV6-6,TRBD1,CASRPGQGSAEAFF,TGTGCCAGCAGGCCGGGACAGGGTTCGGCTGAAGCTTTCTTT
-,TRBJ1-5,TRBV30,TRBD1,CAFTGQGKLDQPQHF,TGTGCCTTCACGGGACAGGGAAAATTGGATCAGCCCCAGCATTTT
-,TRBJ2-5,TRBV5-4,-,CASSPDIQETQYF,TGTGCCAGCAGTCCGGACATTCAAGAGACCCAGTACTTC
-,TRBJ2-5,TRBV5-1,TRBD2,CASSPSPGGTETQYF,TGCGCCAGCAGCCCCTCCCCGGGGGGGACAGAGACCCAGTACTTC
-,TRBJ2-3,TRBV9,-,CASSVAVGVGRTLRDTQYF,TGTGCCAGCAGCGTCGCCGTGGGAGTGGGTCGGACGCTAAGAGATACGCAGTATTTT
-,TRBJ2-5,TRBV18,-,CASSPGGNGETQYF,TGTGCCAGCTCCCCTGGGGGTAATGGAGAGACCCAGTACTTC
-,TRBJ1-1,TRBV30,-,CAWSVTPTEAFF,TGTGCCTGGAGTGTAACCCCCACTGAAGCTTTCTTT
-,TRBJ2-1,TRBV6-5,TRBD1,CASSGPGQGYNEQFF,TGTGCCAGCAGTGGGCCGGGACAGGGCTACAATGAGCAGTTCTTC
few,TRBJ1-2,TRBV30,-,CAWSRQAGYYGYTF,TGTGCCTGGAGTAGACAGGCGGGTTACTATGGCTACACCTTC
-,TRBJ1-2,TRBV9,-,CASSVVQGGVNYGYTF,TGTGCCAGCAGCGTAGTTCAGGGCGGGGTAAACTATGGCTACACCTTC
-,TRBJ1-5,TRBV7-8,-,CASGIGQPQHF,TGTGCAAGCGGGATCGGTCAGCCCCAGCATTTT
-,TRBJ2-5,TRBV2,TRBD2,CASRTSGGGQQETQYF,TGTGCCAGCCGGACTAGCGGGGGAGGTCAACAAGAGACCCAGTACTTC
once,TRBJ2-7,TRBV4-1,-,CASSHRDMAYEQYF,TGCGCCAGCAGCCACCGGGACATGGCCTACGAGCAGTACTTC
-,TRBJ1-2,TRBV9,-,CASSPRTDYGYTF,TGTGCCAGCAGCCCCCGGACGGACTATGGCTACACCTTC
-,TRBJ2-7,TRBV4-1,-,CASSQGQAGRLGSYEQYF,TGCGCCAGCAGCCAAGGGCAGGCGGGGCGACTAGGATCCTACGAGCAGTACTTC
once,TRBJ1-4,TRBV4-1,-,CASSPTRGSWEKLFF,TGCGCCAGCAGCCCGACCCGGGGCAGTTGGGAAAAACTGTTTTTT
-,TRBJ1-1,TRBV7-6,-,CASSLALSTEAFF,TGTGCCAGCAGCTTAGCGCTTTCTACTGAAGCTTTCTTT
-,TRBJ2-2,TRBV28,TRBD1,CASSLRGQGFGTGELFF,TGTGCCAGCAGTTTGCGGGGACAGGGGTTTGGCACCGGGGAGCTGTTTTTT
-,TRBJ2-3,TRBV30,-,CAYRVGSGSTDTQYF,TGTGCCTACCGGGTTGGGAGCGGAAGCACAGATACGCAGTATTTT
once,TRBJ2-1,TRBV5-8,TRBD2,CASSLLSGGRGDEQFF,TGTGCCAGCAGCTTGCTGTCGGGGGGACGTGGGGATGAGCAGTTCTTC
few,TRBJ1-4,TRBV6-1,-,CATFREFGEKLFF,TGTGCCACCTTTAGGGAGTTTGGTGAAAAACTGTTTTTT
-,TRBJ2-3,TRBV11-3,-,CASSLAGADTQYF,TGTGCCAGCAGCTTAGCTGGGGCAGATACGCAGTATTTT